These 29 T cell receptor beta chains came from one sample sequenced in a study of shared clonotypes between healthy human individuals. Profiled with immunoSEQ multiplex PCR; TCRdb holds only in-frame clones, not every one. Of some 530,000 clones in the sample, about 78% were seen once. The sample comprised PBMCs. All receptors come from a woman aged 40 to 49 in good health. Some clones in this sample may be carry-over from other donors' samples.

As regards this clone: Other DNA sequences in the sample encode the same CDR3. The chain uses TRBV30 and TRBJ2-7; D not certain. This CDR3 contains 12 residues. CDR1 and CDR2 from the germline V gene are GTSNPN and SVGIG (reference sequence). The germline V and J ends were trimmed by 3 bases and 0 bases, with 6 bases remaining between them. This CDR3 is CAWSPSSYEQYF. In DNA, the CDR3 is TGTGCCTGGAGCCCGAGCTCCTACGAGCAGTACTTC.

The chain uses TRBV5-1 and TRBJ2-7, with 9 bases that match TRBD2. CDR1 and CDR2 (germline): SGHRS, YFSETQ. After removal of 2 bases from V and 5 bases from J, the junction contained 8 bases not matched to a gene. This CDR3 is built from 15 residues. The CDR3 loop reads CASSFIAGARDEQYF. The CDR3 DNA sequence: TGCGCCAGCAGCTTTATAGCGGGAGCTCGCGACGAGCAGTACTTC.

The chain combines TRBV28 with TRBJ1-2, with D unclear. There are 15 residues in the CDR3. Germline CDR1 reads MDHEN; CDR2 reads SYDVKM. V lost 6 bases and J lost 4, with 18 bases in between. DNA of the CDR3: TGTGCCAGCAGCTTACAGACTTCGCTTGGCTATGGCTACACCTTC. This gives the protein CASSLQTSLGYGYTF.

This clone was seen a single time. The chain uses TRBV4-2 and TRBJ1-4; D remains ambiguous. V dropped 0 bases and J dropped 3 bases, with 14 bases sitting between them. CDR1 and CDR2 (germline): LGHNA, YNFKEQ. The CDR3 contains 17 residues. The CDR3 protein is CASSQERKYWPNEKLFF. CDR3 nucleotide sequence: TGTGCCAGCAGCCAAGAGAGGAAATACTGGCCTAATGAAAAACTGTTTTTT.

This clone came up once. A single base is all that separates this from a far larger clone, so a read error is likely. The CDR3 spells CASSLGGFWTHF. In nucleotides, the CDR3 is TGTGCCAGCAGCTTAGGAGGGTTTTGGACCCACTTC. V is TRBV7-9 and J is TRBJ1-2; D is uncertain. Germline V gene sequence: CDR1 SEHNR, CDR2 FQNEAQ (reference sequence). The CDR3 runs 12 residues.

This clone was counted a few times. The chain links TRBV19 to TRBJ2-3; perhaps TRBD2 as D (6 bases). The ends were cut back, 0 bases at V and 4 bases at J, with 17 bases in the middle. Germline assignment: CDR1 LNHDA and CDR2 SQIVND (reference sequence). The CDR3 contains 17 residues. The CDR3 DNA sequence: TGTGCCAGTAGTATAGATCTTCGGGGGTACAACCCAGATACGCAGTATTTT. Protein: CASSIDLRGYNPDTQYF.

This chain joins TRBV9 and TRBJ2-3, with unresolved D. The CDR3 runs 14 residues. CDR1 is SGDLS, CDR2 YYNGEE, per germline. Trimming pared 6 bases from V and 0 bases from J, leaving 11 bases between. The CDR3 sequence: CASTATTSTDTQYF. In DNA, the CDR3 is TGTGCCAGCACCGCGACAACTAGCACAGATACGCAGTATTTT.

This clone was recorded once. This sample includes further DNA sequences coding for the same CDR3. The rearrangement links TRBV5-1 to TRBJ2-7; 11 bases map to TRBD1. This CDR3 contains 14 residues. Unmatched junction bases numbered 1, after V lost 0 bases and J lost 5 bases. Germline lookup yields CDR1 SGHRS and CDR2 YFSETQ. CDR3 nucleotide sequence: TGCGCCAGCAGCTTGGGGACAGGGGGCAACGAGCAGTACTTC. Its translation: CASSLGTGGNEQYF.

This clone has more than one count but fewer than ten. V and J are TRBV7-9 and TRBJ2-1, with 7 nucleotides matching TRBD2. Germline V gene lookup returns CDR1 SEHNR and CDR2 FQNEAQ (reference sequence). This CDR3 region has 15 residues. J was trimmed by 9 bases and V by 4 bases; bases with no gene match: 12. CDR3 nucleotides: TGTGCCAGCAGCTCGAAAGACACACGGGGGGTTGAGCAGTTCTTC. This gives the protein CASSSKDTRGVEQFF.

In this sample, this clone turned up once. The same CDR3 can be traced to other DNA sequences in this sample. The rearrangement links TRBV28 to TRBJ1-2, with D possibly being TRBD1 (5 bases). The V end lost 3 bases, the J end lost 5 bases, and 10 bases lay between the germline ends. Germline CDR1 MDHEN, CDR2 SYDVKM. This CDR3 comprises 13 residues. The CDR3: CASSFGQGYGYTF. CDR3 nucleotides: TGTGCCAGCAGTTTCGGTCAGGGTTATGGCTACACCTTC.

The rearrangement joins TRBV23-1 to TRBJ2-4; D might be TRBD1 (6 bases). TRBV23-1 is an open reading frame, and its role is uncertain. The V end was cut by 4 bases, the J end by 0 bases, with 19 bases between. This CDR3 spans 18 amino acids. The CDR3 is CASSLEDDRQLAKNIQYF. In DNA form, the CDR3 reads TGCGCCAGCAGTCTAGAGGACGACAGGCAGCTAGCCAAAAACATTCAGTACTTC.

This rearrangement joins TRBV28 to TRBJ2-5, with TRBD2 as a possible D gene (6 bases). The J call may be incorrect, as the DNA end agrees better with TRBJ2-7. The germline V gene encodes CDR1 MDHEN and CDR2 SYDVKM. The CDR3 is made up of 14 amino acids. CDR3 nucleotides: TGTGCCAGCAGTTTAGGAGGGAGTGCGTACGAGCAGTACTTC. Protein: CASSLGGSAYEQYF.

The chain employs TRBV7-9 and TRBJ2-5; TRBD2 is a possible D gene (6 bases). Gene TRBJ2-7 matches the end of the DNA better, so the J call may be wrong. Germline CDR1 SEHNR, CDR2 FQNEAQ (reference sequence). The CDR3 totals 15 residues. The CDR3 spells CASSPVVRRVNEQYF. The CDR3 region has the DNA TGTGCCAGCAGCCCGGTGGTCAGGAGGGTCAACGAGCAGTACTTC.

The chain carries TRBV28 and TRBJ2-1, with TRBD2 matching 11 bases. The germline V gene encodes CDR1 MDHEN and CDR2 SYDVKM. This CDR3 is 15 amino acids long. J gave up 7 bases and V 2 bases, and 4 bases lay outside the gene matches. CDR3 region: CASSLVLAGVNEQFF. In nucleotides, the CDR3 is TGTGCCAGCAGTTTAGTACTAGCGGGAGTTAATGAGCAGTTCTTC.

The gene calls are TRBV10-3 and TRBJ1-3, with D uncertain. The V gene's germline CDR1 is ENHRY and CDR2 SYGVKD. V lost 6 bases, J lost 0 bases, and 6 bases lay in between. There are 13 residues in the CDR3. CDR3 in DNA: TGTGCCATCAGGGCGGTCTCTGGAAACACCATATATTTT. Protein: CAIRAVSGNTIYF.

This chain connects TRBV29-1 to TRBJ1-2, with D hard to call. There are 14 residues in the CDR3. CDR1 is SQVTM, CDR2 ANQGSEA, per germline. Trimming cost V 8 bases and J 6 bases, with 22 bases left between them. The CDR3 nucleotides are TGCAGCATCCGCATCGCCGGCGGCGGCGATGGCTACACCTTC. It specifies CSIRIAGGGDGYTF.

The chain links TRBV30 to TRBJ2-7; 10 bases fit TRBD2. CDR1 is GTSNPN, CDR2 SVGIG, per germline (reference sequence). Trimming at V came to 2 bases and at J to 5 bases, leaving 9 bases not matched to a gene. The CDR3 contains 15 residues. The CDR3 nucleotides read TGTGCCTGGAGTATAACTCTAGCGGGAGCGCACGAGCAGTACTTC. This sequence encodes CAWSITLAGAHEQYF. Variable domain in full (rest from reference TRBV30 and TRBJ2-7): SQTIHQWPATLVQPVGSPLSLECTVEGTSNPNLYWYRQAAGRGLQLLFYSVGIGQISSEVPQNLSASRPQDRQFILSSKKLLLSDSGFYLCAWSITLAGAHEQYFGPGTRLTVT.

The genes are TRBV4-1 and TRBJ2-7, with a tentative D call TRBD1 (5 bases). This CDR3 is 17 amino acids long. V lost 4 bases and J lost 6, with 25 bases in between. CDR1 is MGHRA and CDR2 is YSYEKL in the germline V gene. The CDR3 DNA follows: TGCGCCAGCAGCCCCTTTCTTCTGGGCCTCAGGGTCGCCGAGCAGTACTTC. As protein: CASSPFLLGLRVAEQYF.

This clone was detected once. A far larger clone is one base from this, pointing to a likely read error. V and J are TRBV7-8 and TRBJ2-7, with no clear D. Trimming took 7 bases from V and 2 from J, leaving 18 bases between them. CDR3 length equals 15 residues. The V gene's germline CDR1 is SGHVS and CDR2 FQNEAQ. In DNA, the CDR3 is TGTGCCAGCAATTTCCTCCGCTACTCACCCTACGAGCAGTACTTC. The encoded protein is CASNFLRYSPYEQYF. The complete variable domain, with remaining parts taken from reference TRBV7-8 and TRBJ2-7, reads GAGVSQSPRYKVAKRGQDVALRCDPISGHVSLFWYQQALGQGPEFLTYFQNEAQLDKSGLPSDRFFAERPEGSVSTLKIQRTQQEDSAVYLCASNFLRYSPYEQYFGPGTRLTVT.

V and J are TRBV27 and TRBJ2-3; 9 bases are a match to TRBD2. V was clipped by 3 bases and J by 4 bases; unmatched bases: 20. The length of the CDR3 is 20 residues. The germline V gene encodes CDR1 MNHEY and CDR2 SMNVEV (reference sequence). In DNA form, the CDR3 reads TGTGCCAGCAGTTTTCCCCCACGGGGCGCGGGAGGGCCTTGGGCAGATACGCAGTATTTT. It is translated as CASSFPPRGAGGPWADTQYF.

The genes are TRBV7-6 and TRBJ2-2; possible D gene TRBD1, 6 bases. The CDR3 runs to 15 residues. CDR1 is SGHVS, CDR2 FNYEAQ, per germline. Trimming shortened V by 6 bases and J by 7 bases, and 18 bases separated the two germline ends. The CDR3 DNA reads as TGTGCCAGCAGGCGGGCCGGGACATTCCGCGGGGAGCTGTTTTTT. As protein: CASRRAGTFRGELFF.

Here the CDR3 reads CASSLSQPMNTEAFF. The CDR3 DNA reads TGTGCCAGCAGTTTATCGCAGCCAATGAACACTGAAGCTTTCTTT. The genes are TRBV28 and TRBJ1-1; D call uncertain. V dropped 1 base and J dropped 0 bases, with 9 bases sitting between them. Germline V gene sequence: CDR1 MDHEN, CDR2 SYDVKM. The CDR3 has 15 residues.

The chain recombines TRBV18 with TRBJ2-7, with 12 bases identical to TRBD1. CDR1 is KGHSH and CDR2 is LQKENI in the germline V gene. The trim removed 2 bases at V and 6 bases at J, leaving 2 bases unmatched. The CDR3 spans 14 residues. The CDR3 region is CASSPGTGGFEQYF. CDR3 sequence (DNA): TGTGCCAGCTCACCAGGGACAGGGGGCTTCGAGCAGTACTTC.

This clone came up once. This chain connects TRBV29-1 to TRBJ1-5; 9 bases map to TRBD1. Trimming removed 5 bases from V and 2 bases from J; junction bases left unmatched: 7. Germline CDR1 reads SQVTM; CDR2 reads ANQGSEA. This CDR3 has 15 residues. CDR3 loop: CSVSGTGFGNQPQHF. The CDR3 coding sequence is TGCAGCGTTTCCGGGACAGGGTTTGGCAATCAGCCCCAGCATTTT.

The chain carries TRBV2 and TRBJ1-1; TRBD1 agrees at 7 bases. Trimming removed 8 bases from V and 1 base from J; junction bases left unmatched: 7. This CDR3 has 14 residues. Germline assignment: CDR1 SNHLY and CDR2 FYNNEI. CDR3 sequence reads: CASGPQGQNTEAFF. The CDR3 DNA is TGTGCCAGCGGACCACAGGGGCAGAACACTGAAGCTTTCTTT.

Only a few counts were recorded for this clone. The sample has other DNA sequences that encode this CDR3 too. The rearrangement uses TRBV4-3 and TRBJ1-2, with 10 positions matching TRBD1. Germline trimming cut 0 bases from V and 0 bases from J; bases unmatched to any gene: 1. The CDR3 extends over 16 amino acids. Looked up from germline, CDR1 is LGHNA and CDR2 is YSLEER. In nucleotides, the CDR3 is TGCGCCAGCAGCCAAGAGGGGACAGGGGCTAACTATGGCTACACCTTC. It is translated as CASSQEGTGANYGYTF.

The chain uses TRBV18 and TRBJ1-3; D is ambiguous. There are 13 residues in the CDR3. In germline, CDR1 is KGHSH, CDR2 LQKENI. Trimming stripped 3 bases from V and 5 bases from J, with 8 bases between. As DNA, the CDR3 is TGTGCCAGCTCACCGTTCAGAAGAAACACCATATATTTT. The encoded protein is CASSPFRRNTIYF.

This clone occurred once. V usage is TRBV6-6 and J usage is TRBJ1-2, with 9 positions matching TRBD1. The junction had 3 bases not matched to a gene; V was cut back by 0 bases and J by 4 bases. The length of the CDR3 is 15 residues. Germline assignment: CDR1 MNHNY and CDR2 SVGAGI (reference sequence). CDR3 residues: CASSYSGQGGYGYTF. The CDR3 region has the DNA TGTGCCAGCAGTTACTCGGGACAGGGAGGCTATGGCTACACCTTC.

The chain carries TRBV5-1 and TRBJ2-2, with 7 nucleotides matching TRBD1. The CDR3 loop spans 16 amino acids. CDR1 is SGHRS, CDR2 YFSETQ, per germline. V lost 4 bases, J lost 2 bases, and 8 bases stayed unmatched. The CDR3 region is CASSPGQTANTGELFF. CDR3 nucleotide sequence: TGCGCCAGCAGCCCGGGACAGACTGCCAACACCGGGGAGCTGTTTTTT.